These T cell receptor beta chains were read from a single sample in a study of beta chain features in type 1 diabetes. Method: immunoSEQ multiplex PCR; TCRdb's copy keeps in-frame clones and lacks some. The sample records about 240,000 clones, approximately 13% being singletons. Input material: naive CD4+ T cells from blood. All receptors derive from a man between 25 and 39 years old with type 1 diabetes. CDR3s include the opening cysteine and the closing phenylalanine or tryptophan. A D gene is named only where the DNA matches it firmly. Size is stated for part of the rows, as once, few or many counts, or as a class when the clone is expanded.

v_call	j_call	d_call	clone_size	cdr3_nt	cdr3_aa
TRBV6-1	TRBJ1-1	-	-	TGTGCCAGCAGGACAGGAGTTAGCACTGAAGCTTTCTTT	CASRTGVSTEAFF
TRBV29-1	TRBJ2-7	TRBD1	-	TGCAGCGTTGAAGGCGGACAGGGAGGTACCTACGAGCAGTACTTC	CSVEGGQGGTYEQYF
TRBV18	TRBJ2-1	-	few	TGTGCCAGCTCACCGCTCCGGGAGCATGAGCAGTTCTTC	CASSPLREHEQFF
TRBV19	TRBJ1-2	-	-	TGTGCCAGTAGTATGATGTGGACAGACTATGGCTACACCTTC	CASSMMWTDYGYTF
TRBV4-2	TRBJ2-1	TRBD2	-	TGTGCCAGCAGCCAAATGACTAGCTCTGAATACAATGAGCAGTTCTTC	CASSQMTSSEYNEQFF
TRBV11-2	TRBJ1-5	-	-	TGTGCCAGCAGCTTAGATGGGGCGGTAGGGGAGCCCCAGCATTTT	CASSLDGAVGEPQHF
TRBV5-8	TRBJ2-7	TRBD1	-	TGTGCCAGCAGCCGCGAAGCGCAACAGGGGGCTCGGTACGAGCAGTACTTC	CASSREAQQGARYEQYF
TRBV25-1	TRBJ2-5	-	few	TGTGCCAGCAGTGACTGGGGGCGAGAGACCCAGTACTTC	CASSDWGRETQYF
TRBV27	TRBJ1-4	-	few	TGTGCCAGCAGTGAAAACAGGGTCGGTGAAAAACTGTTTTTT	CASSENRVGEKLFF
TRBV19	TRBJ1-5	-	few	TGTGCCAGTAGTATACAGCGACAGGCCGGCAATCAGCCCCAGCATTTT	CASSIQRQAGNQPQHF
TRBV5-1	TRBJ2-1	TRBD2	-	TGCGCCAGCAGCTTGCAGCGGGAGGGCGGAGAATTCTTC	CASSLQREGGEFF
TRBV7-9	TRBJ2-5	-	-	TGTGCCAGCAGCTTAGATGGGTTGGGCGGGGAGACCCAGTACTTC	CASSLDGLGGETQYF
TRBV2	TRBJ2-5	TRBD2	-	TGTGCCAGCAGTCTAGCGGGAGCCACTCCCCAGTACTTC	CASSLAGATPQYF
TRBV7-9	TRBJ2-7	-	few	TGTGCCAGCAGCTTAGCTGGTCAGGGTAGGTACGAGCAGTACTTC	CASSLAGQGRYEQYF
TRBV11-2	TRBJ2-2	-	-	TGTGCCAGCAGCTTAGGAGGCCCTGGGGAGCTGTTTTTT	CASSLGGPGELFF
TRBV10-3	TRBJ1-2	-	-	TGTGCCATCAGTGAGACACAGGAGCCTATCGATGGCTACACCTTC	CAISETQEPIDGYTF
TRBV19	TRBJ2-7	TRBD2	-	TGTGCCAGTAGTATAGAAAGCGGGAGACTCTACGAGCAGTACTTC	CASSIESGRLYEQYF
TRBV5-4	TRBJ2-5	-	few	TGTGCCAGCGGCTCTGGGGGGGAGACCCAGTACTTC	CASGSGGETQYF
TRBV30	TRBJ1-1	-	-	TGTGCCTGGACCTTCCTGACATCCATGAACACTGAAGCTTTCTTT	CAWTFLTSMNTEAFF
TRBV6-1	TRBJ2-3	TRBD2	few	TGTGCCAGCGTTACGGCGGGAGTAGATACGCAGTATTTT	CASVTAGVDTQYF
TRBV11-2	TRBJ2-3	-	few	TGTGCCAGCAGCTTAGGCGGTACAGATACGCAGTATTTT	CASSLGGTDTQYF
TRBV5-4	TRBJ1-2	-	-	TGTGCCAGCAGCTTGGGGCAGGGTGAGGGCTACACCTTC	CASSLGQGEGYTF
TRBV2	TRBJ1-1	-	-	TGTGCCAGCAGTGCAGGGGCTAGGACTGAAGCTTTCTTT	CASSAGARTEAFF
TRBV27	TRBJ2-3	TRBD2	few	TGTGCCAGCATACGGGGGGTTCGCACAGATACGCAGTATTTT	CASIRGVRTDTQYF
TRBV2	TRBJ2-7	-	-	TGTGCCAGCAGGGTGGTACACTACGAGCAGTACTTC	CASRVVHYEQYF
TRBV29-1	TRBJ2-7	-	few	TGCAGCGTGAATCCCGGGACATTCGGCGAGCAGTACTTC	CSVNPGTFGEQYF
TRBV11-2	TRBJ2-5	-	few	TGTGCCAGCAGCTTAGTGGGCTCAAGGGGGGAGACCCAGTACTTC	CASSLVGSRGETQYF
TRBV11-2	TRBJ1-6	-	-	TGTGCCAGCAGCCAGGGCTCGGGGGGGAATTCACCCCTCCACTTT	CASSQGSGGNSPLHF
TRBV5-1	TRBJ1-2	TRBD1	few	TGCGCCAGCAGCCCGGAGGGGGCTGGCGGCTACACCTTC	CASSPEGAGGYTF
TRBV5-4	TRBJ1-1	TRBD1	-	TGTGCCAGCAGCCGACCAGGGGGCCCGATGAACACTGAAGCTTTCTTT	CASSRPGGPMNTEAFF
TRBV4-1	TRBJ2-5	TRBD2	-	TGCGCCAGCAGCCAAGGTGGGAGCGGGAGGGCCGAGACCCAGTACTTC	CASSQGGSGRAETQYF
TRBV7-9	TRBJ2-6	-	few	TGTGCCAACATTGTGTCCCGCTCTGGGGCCAACGTCCTGACTTTC	CANIVSRSGANVLTF
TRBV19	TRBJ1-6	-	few	TGTGCCAGTAGCGATTGGGGGGGTGGTTCACCCCTCCACTTT	CASSDWGGGSPLHF
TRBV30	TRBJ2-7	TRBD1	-	TGTGCCTGGAGGTCAGCAGGGGGTGGCGAGCAGTACTTC	CAWRSAGGGEQYF
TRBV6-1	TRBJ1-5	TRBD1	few	TGTGCCAGCAGTGACCAGGGGGGACGGAGCAATCAGCCCCAGCATTTT	CASSDQGGRSNQPQHF
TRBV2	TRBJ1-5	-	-	TGTGCCAGCAGTGGACCCGTCGACGGGAGCAATCAGCCCCAGCATTTT	CASSGPVDGSNQPQHF
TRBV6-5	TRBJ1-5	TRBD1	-	TGTGCCAGCAGCTCCCGGGACAGGGTCCAGCCCCAGCATTTT	CASSSRDRVQPQHF
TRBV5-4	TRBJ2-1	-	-	TGTGCCAGCAGCAAGGACAGCTCCTACAATGAGCAGTTCTTC	CASSKDSSYNEQFF